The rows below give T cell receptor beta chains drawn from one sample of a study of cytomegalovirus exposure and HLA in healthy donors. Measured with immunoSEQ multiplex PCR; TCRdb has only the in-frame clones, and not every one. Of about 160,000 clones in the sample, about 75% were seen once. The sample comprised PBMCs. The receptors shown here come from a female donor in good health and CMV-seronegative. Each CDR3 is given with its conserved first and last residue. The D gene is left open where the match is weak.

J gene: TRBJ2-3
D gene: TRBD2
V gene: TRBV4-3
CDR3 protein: CASSPGNLAGGEADTQYF
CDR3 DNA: TGCGCCAGCAGCCCGGGTAACCTAGCGGGAGGGGAAGCAGATACGCAGTATTTT

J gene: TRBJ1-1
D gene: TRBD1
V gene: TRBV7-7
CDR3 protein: CASSRDRGTEAFF
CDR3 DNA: TGTGCTAGCAGCCGTGACAGGGGCACTGAAGCTTTCTTT

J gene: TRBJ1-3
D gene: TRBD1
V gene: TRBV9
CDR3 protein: CASSADRAPGNTIYF
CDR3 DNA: TGTGCCAGCAGCGCAGACAGGGCCCCAGGAAACACCATATATTTT

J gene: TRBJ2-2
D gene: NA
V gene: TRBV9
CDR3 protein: CASSGPGLTTGELFF
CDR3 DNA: TGTGCCAGCAGCGGCCCGGGACTTACGACCGGGGAGCTGTTTTTT

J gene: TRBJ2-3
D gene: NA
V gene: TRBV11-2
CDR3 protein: CASSFAPAGIGTDTQYF
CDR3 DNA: TGTGCCAGCAGCTTCGCCCCGGCAGGGATAGGGACAGATACGCAGTATTTT

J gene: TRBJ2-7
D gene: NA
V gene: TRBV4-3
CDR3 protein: CASSQEWGEYEQYF
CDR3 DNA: TGCGCCAGCAGCCAAGAATGGGGGGAGTACGAGCAGTACTTC

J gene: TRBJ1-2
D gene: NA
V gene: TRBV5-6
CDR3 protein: CASSRESYGYTF
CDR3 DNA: TGTGCCAGCAGCAGAGAATCCTATGGCTACACCTTC

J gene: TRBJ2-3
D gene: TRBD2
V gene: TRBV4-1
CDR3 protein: CASSTIAGRDRDTQYF
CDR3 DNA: TGCGCCAGCAGCACTATAGCCGGGAGGGACCGAGATACGCAGTATTTT

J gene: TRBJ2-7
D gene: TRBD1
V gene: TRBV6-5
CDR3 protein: CASCPDREVAEQYF
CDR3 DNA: TGTGCCAGTTGCCCGGACAGGGAGGTTGCCGAGCAGTACTTC

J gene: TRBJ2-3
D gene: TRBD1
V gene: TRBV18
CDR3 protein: CASSLGQPTDTQYF
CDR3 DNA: TGTGCCAGCTCACTGGGACAGCCCACAGATACGCAGTATTTT

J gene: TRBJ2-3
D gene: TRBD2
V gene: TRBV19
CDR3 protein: CASSSPTSGGTDTQYF
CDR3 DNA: TGTGCCAGTAGCAGCCCCACTAGCGGGGGAACAGATACGCAGTATTTT

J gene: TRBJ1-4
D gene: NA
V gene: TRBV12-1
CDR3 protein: CASSFRGEDSTNEKLFF
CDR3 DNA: TGTGCCAGCAGCTTTCGCGGAGAGGACTCAACTAATGAAAAACTGTTTTTT

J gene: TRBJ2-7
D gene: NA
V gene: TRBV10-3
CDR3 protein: CAISGDYEQYF
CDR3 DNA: TGTGCCATCAGCGGGGACTACGAGCAGTACTTC

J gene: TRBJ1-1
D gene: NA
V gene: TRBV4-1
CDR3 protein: CASSQDGQGNTEAFF
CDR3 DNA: TGCGCCAGCAGCCAAGATGGGCAGGGGAACACTGAAGCTTTCTTT

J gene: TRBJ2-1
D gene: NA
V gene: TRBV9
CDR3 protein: CASSTHPGLSRNEQFF
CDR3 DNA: TGTGCCAGCAGCACGCACCCGGGACTCTCCCGCAATGAGCAGTTCTTC

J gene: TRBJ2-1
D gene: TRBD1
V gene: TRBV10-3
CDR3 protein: CAISESRQGNGEQFF
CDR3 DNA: TGTGCCATCAGTGAGTCGAGACAGGGGAATGGCGAGCAGTTCTTC

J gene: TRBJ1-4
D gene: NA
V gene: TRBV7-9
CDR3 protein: CASSPGSTNEKLFF
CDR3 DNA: TGTGCCAGCAGCCCGGGAAGCACTAATGAAAAACTGTTTTTT

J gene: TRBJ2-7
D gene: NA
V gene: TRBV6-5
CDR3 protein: CASSYVKGAYEQYF
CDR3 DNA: TGTGCCAGCAGTTACGTCAAGGGAGCCTACGAGCAGTACTTC

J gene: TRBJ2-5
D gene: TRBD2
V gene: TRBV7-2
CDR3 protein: CASSLASGIETQYF
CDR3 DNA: TGTGCCAGCAGCTTAGCTAGCGGGATAGAGACCCAGTACTTC

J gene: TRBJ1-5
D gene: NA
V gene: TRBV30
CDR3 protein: CAWSVTGNQPQHF
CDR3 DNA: TGTGCCTGGAGTGTTACAGGCAATCAGCCCCAGCATTTT

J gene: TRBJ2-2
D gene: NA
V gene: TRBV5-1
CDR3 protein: CASWASNTGELFF
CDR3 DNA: TGCGCCAGCTGGGCTAGCAACACCGGGGAGCTGTTTTTT

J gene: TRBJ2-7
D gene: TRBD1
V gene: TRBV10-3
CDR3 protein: CAIGQGEPYEQYF
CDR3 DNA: TGTGCCATCGGTCAGGGGGAACCCTACGAGCAGTACTTC

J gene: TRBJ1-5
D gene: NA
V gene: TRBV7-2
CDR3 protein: CASSSETGPNQPQHF
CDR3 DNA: TGTGCCAGCAGCTCCGAGACAGGCCCCAATCAGCCCCAGCATTTT